These T cell receptor beta chains were read from a single sample in a study of T cells in localized non-small cell lung cancer. Generated by immunoSEQ multiplex PCR, the TCRdb table keeps only in-frame clones and is missing some. The sample has 4,500 to 5,500 clones, roughly 33% seen once. The sequences come from lung tumor tissue, collected before any cancer treatment. The receptors were gathered from a male donor older than 55 with stage I lung adenocarcinoma. Each CDR3 is given with its conserved first and last residue. D genes are given only for firm matches. For some rows the clone size is stated as once, few or many, or as a class when expanded; others skip it.

CDR3aa: CASSRDSEAYGYTF; CDR3nt: TGTGCCAGCAGCCGGGACAGCGAGGCCTATGGCTACACCTTC; d_gene: TRBD1; j_gene: TRBJ1-2; abundance: medium-sized; v_gene: TRBV11-3
CDR3aa: CASSDSSGANVLTF; CDR3nt: TGCGCCAGCAGCGATAGCTCTGGGGCCAACGTCCTGACTTTC; d_gene: .; j_gene: TRBJ2-6; abundance: .; v_gene: TRBV5-1
CDR3aa: CASSSWDRAGQPQHF; CDR3nt: TGTGCCAGCAGTTCCTGGGACAGGGCGGGTCAGCCCCAGCATTTT; d_gene: TRBD1; j_gene: TRBJ1-5; abundance: few; v_gene: TRBV6-8
CDR3aa: CASSEGGLGTDTQYF; CDR3nt: TGTGCCAGCAGCGAGGGGGGGTTAGGTACAGATACGCAGTATTTT; d_gene: .; j_gene: TRBJ2-3; abundance: few; v_gene: TRBV6-8
CDR3aa: CASSIAGETQYF; CDR3nt: TGTGCCAGTAGTATTGCCGGAGAGACCCAGTACTTC; d_gene: .; j_gene: TRBJ2-5; abundance: .; v_gene: TRBV19
CDR3aa: CASSRLGGANEKLFF; CDR3nt: TGCGCCAGCAGCCGACTGGGGGGAGCTAATGAAAAACTGTTTTTT; d_gene: .; j_gene: TRBJ1-4; abundance: few; v_gene: TRBV5-1
CDR3aa: CSGEVGINTEAFF; CDR3nt: TGCAGCGGGGAGGTGGGGATAAACACTGAAGCTTTCTTT; d_gene: .; j_gene: TRBJ1-1; abundance: few; v_gene: TRBV29-1
CDR3aa: CAWRQAGNNSPLHF; CDR3nt: TGTGCCTGGAGACAGGCAGGGAATAATTCACCCCTCCACTTT; d_gene: .; j_gene: TRBJ1-6; abundance: .; v_gene: TRBV30
CDR3aa: CATSRDLVEETQYF; CDR3nt: TGTGCCACCAGCAGAGATCTAGTTGAAGAGACCCAGTACTTC; d_gene: .; j_gene: TRBJ2-5; abundance: .; v_gene: TRBV15
CDR3aa: CASSPGQGGNQPQHF; CDR3nt: TGTGCCAGCAGCCCGGGACAGGGAGGAAATCAGCCCCAGCATTTT; d_gene: TRBD1; j_gene: TRBJ1-5; abundance: few; v_gene: TRBV11-3
CDR3aa: CAWSSARRATEAFF; CDR3nt: TGTGCCTGGAGTAGTGCTCGCAGGGCCACTGAAGCTTTCTTT; d_gene: .; j_gene: TRBJ1-1; abundance: few; v_gene: TRBV30
CDR3aa: CASKEGGISNQPQHF; CDR3nt: TGTGCCAGTAAGGAAGGCGGAATTAGCAATCAGCCCCAGCATTTT; d_gene: .; j_gene: TRBJ1-5; abundance: .; v_gene: TRBV19
CDR3aa: CAWSDPSRAGDEQFF; CDR3nt: TGTGCCTGGAGTGACCCCTCTCGGGCAGGGGATGAGCAGTTCTTC; d_gene: .; j_gene: TRBJ2-1; abundance: .; v_gene: TRBV30
CDR3aa: CASSSPTASGNTIYF; CDR3nt: TGTGCCAGCAGCTCCCCGACAGCCTCTGGAAACACCATATATTTT; d_gene: .; j_gene: TRBJ1-3; abundance: few; v_gene: TRBV11-3
CDR3aa: CASSFSGENYEQYF; CDR3nt: TGTGCCAGCAGCTTTAGCGGGGAGAACTACGAGCAGTACTTC; d_gene: TRBD2; j_gene: TRBJ2-7; abundance: few; v_gene: TRBV9
CDR3aa: CAWSAPPSMNAFF; CDR3nt: TGTGCCTGGAGCGCCCCCCCCAGCATGAACGCTTTCTTT; d_gene: .; j_gene: TRBJ1-1; abundance: few; v_gene: TRBV30
CDR3aa: CAISPGQGRNTEAFF; CDR3nt: TGTGCCATCAGCCCGGGACAGGGCAGGAACACTGAAGCTTTCTTT; d_gene: TRBD1; j_gene: TRBJ1-1; abundance: few; v_gene: TRBV6-8
CDR3aa: CAIDRTWGQNTEAFF; CDR3nt: TGCGCCATCGACAGGACTTGGGGCCAGAACACTGAAGCTTTCTTT; d_gene: .; j_gene: TRBJ1-1; abundance: few; v_gene: TRBV23-1
CDR3aa: CASSPPVPAGGSYEQFF; CDR3nt: TGTGCCAGCTCACCACCGGTTCCAGCGGGGGGAAGCTATGAGCAGTTCTTC; d_gene: TRBD2; j_gene: TRBJ2-1; abundance: .; v_gene: TRBV18
CDR3aa: CASSSDRGETDTQYF; CDR3nt: TGTGCCAGCAGCTCAGACAGGGGAGAAACAGATACGCAGTATTTT; d_gene: TRBD1; j_gene: TRBJ2-3; abundance: once; v_gene: TRBV14
CDR3aa: CASSDGTPDNSPLHF; CDR3nt: TGCGCCAGCAGCGACGGGACACCAGATAATTCACCCCTCCACTTT; d_gene: .; j_gene: TRBJ1-6; abundance: few; v_gene: TRBV5-1
CDR3aa: CASSLDLPTALNTEAFF; CDR3nt: TGTGCCAGCAGCTTAGACCTTCCGACAGCCTTGAACACTGAAGCTTTCTTT; d_gene: .; j_gene: TRBJ1-1; abundance: .; v_gene: TRBV11-3
CDR3aa: CASSPPRGTSGGTDTQYF; CDR3nt: TGTGCCAGCTCACCACCAAGAGGGACTAGCGGGGGCACAGATACGCAGTATTTT; d_gene: TRBD2; j_gene: TRBJ2-3; abundance: .; v_gene: TRBV18
CDR3aa: CASSSGGQGVDEQYF; CDR3nt: TGTGCCAGCTCTTCCGGCGGACAGGGGGTTGACGAGCAGTACTTC; d_gene: TRBD1; j_gene: TRBJ2-7; abundance: .; v_gene: TRBV18
CDR3aa: CASSVTGNTGELFF; CDR3nt: TGTGCCAGCAGCGTAACAGGGAACACCGGGGAGCTGTTTTTT; d_gene: .; j_gene: TRBJ2-2; abundance: medium-sized; v_gene: TRBV9
CDR3aa: CASGLGQGYTGELFF; CDR3nt: TGTGCTAGTGGTTTGGGACAGGGATACACCGGGGAGCTGTTTTTT; d_gene: TRBD1; j_gene: TRBJ2-2; abundance: .; v_gene: TRBV12-5
CDR3aa: CASGLSSGGTSSYEQYF; CDR3nt: TGTGCTAGTGGTCTATCTAGCGGGGGGACGAGCTCCTACGAGCAGTACTTC; d_gene: TRBD2; j_gene: TRBJ2-7; abundance: .; v_gene: TRBV12-5
CDR3aa: CASSVVPLAVNTGELFF; CDR3nt: TGTGCCAGCAGCGTAGTCCCCCTAGCGGTGAACACCGGGGAGCTGTTTTTT; d_gene: TRBD2; j_gene: TRBJ2-2; abundance: medium-sized; v_gene: TRBV9
CDR3aa: CASSQGWGQDDSPLHF; CDR3nt: TGCGCCAGCAGCCAAGGGTGGGGGCAGGATGATTCACCCCTCCACTTT; d_gene: .; j_gene: TRBJ1-6; abundance: .; v_gene: TRBV4-1